There are a few counts of the clone carrying this T cell receptor beta chain. The repertoire was sequenced with immunoSEQ multiplex PCR; TCRdb's copy has only in-frame clones and lacks some. The data contain about 220,000 clones, approximately 85% of them singletons. During active infection, Seattle patients enrolled and were then monitored through disease. The CDR3 contains 15 residues. Trimming pared 0 bases from V and 2 bases from J, leaving 8 bases between. Germline V gene lookup returns CDR1 SGHRS and CDR2 YFSETQ. The source of the sample is a study of blood T cell repertoires in COVID-19. This sequence was found in a woman in her sixties or seventies with COVID-19, enrolled during active disease. The sequencing input was peripheral blood. This rearrangement joins TRBV5-1 to TRBJ2-2, with D possibly TRBD1 on 5 matching bases. CDR3: CASSLGQLNTGELFF. CDR3 DNA: TGCGCCAGCAGCTTGGGACAGCTTAACACCGGGGAGCTGTTTTTT. Variable domain in full (rest from reference TRBV5-1 and TRBJ2-2): KAGVTQTPRYLIKTRGQQVTLSCSPISGHRSVSWYQQTPGQGLQFLFEYFSETQRNKGNFPGRFSGRQFSNSRSEMNVSTLELGDSALYLCASSLGQLNTGELFFGEGSRLTVL.